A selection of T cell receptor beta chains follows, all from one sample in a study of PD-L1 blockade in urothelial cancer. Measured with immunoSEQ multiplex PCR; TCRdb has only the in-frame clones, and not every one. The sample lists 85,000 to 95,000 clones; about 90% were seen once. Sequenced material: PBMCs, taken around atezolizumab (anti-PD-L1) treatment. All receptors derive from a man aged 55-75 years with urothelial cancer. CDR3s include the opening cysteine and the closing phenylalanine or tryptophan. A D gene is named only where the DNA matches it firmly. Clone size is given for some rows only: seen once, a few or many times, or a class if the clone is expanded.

CDR3 DNA: TGTGCCAGCAGGCTGTGGGGGGCTGAAGCTTTCTTT; CDR3 protein: CASRLWGAEAFF; V gene: TRBV28; D gene: -; J gene: TRBJ1-1; clone size: many
CDR3 DNA: TGTGCCACCGGGAACAGGGGTTATGGCTACACCTTC; CDR3 protein: CATGNRGYGYTF; V gene: TRBV10-3; D gene: TRBD1; J gene: TRBJ1-2; clone size: -
CDR3 DNA: TGTGCCAGCAGCTTAGGGGACTGGGGGGCCCAGCATTTT; CDR3 protein: CASSLGDWGAQHF; V gene: TRBV7-9; D gene: -; J gene: TRBJ1-5; clone size: -
CDR3 DNA: TGTGCCAGCAGCTTGCCAGGGGTGTACGAGCAGTACTTC; CDR3 protein: CASSLPGVYEQYF; V gene: TRBV5-4; D gene: -; J gene: TRBJ2-7; clone size: -
CDR3 DNA: TGTGCCAGCACACAAGGACTAGGGGACGAGCAGTACTTC; CDR3 protein: CASTQGLGDEQYF; V gene: TRBV6-6; D gene: TRBD2; J gene: TRBJ2-7; clone size: -
CDR3 DNA: TGTGCCAGCAGCTTAACGGACAGCGGGAACACTGAAGCTTTCTTT; CDR3 protein: CASSLTDSGNTEAFF; V gene: TRBV7-3; D gene: -; J gene: TRBJ1-1; clone size: -
CDR3 DNA: TGCAGCGGGGGGGACGGCATCCCCTACGAGCAGTACTTC; CDR3 protein: CSGGDGIPYEQYF; V gene: TRBV29-1; D gene: -; J gene: TRBJ2-7; clone size: -
CDR3 DNA: TGCGCCAGCAGCGCTGTGGGCGGGGGGAACACTGAAGCTTTCTTT; CDR3 protein: CASSAVGGGNTEAFF; V gene: TRBV5-1; D gene: -; J gene: TRBJ1-1; clone size: -
CDR3 DNA: TGTGCCAGCAGCCCAGGACAGACTTATAATTCACCCCTCCACTTT; CDR3 protein: CASSPGQTYNSPLHF; V gene: TRBV9; D gene: -; J gene: TRBJ1-6; clone size: -
CDR3 DNA: TGTGCCAGCAGGAAGGGTGTAGGGGCAGATACGCAGTATTTT; CDR3 protein: CASRKGVGADTQYF; V gene: TRBV9; D gene: -; J gene: TRBJ2-3; clone size: -
CDR3 DNA: TGTGCCAGCTCACAGGGGCCTGAAGCTTTCTTT; CDR3 protein: CASSQGPEAFF; V gene: TRBV18; D gene: -; J gene: TRBJ1-1; clone size: -